Shown below are 27 T cell receptor beta chains from a single sample sequenced in a study of blood T cells in healthy people across ages (dated by TCRdb to between 2015 and 2016). Library preparation used 5' RACE. These reads were obtained on an Illumina HiSeq 2500. A second PCR of 7 to 11 cycles was performed with a sample-barcoded 5' primer and a J-beta primer mix. TCRdb reprocessed the public reads (quality trimming at Q25 with fastp, clone calling with MiXCR) and kept in-frame beta chains. Entries are consolidated by CDR3 protein sequence, retaining the most common genes and DNA. The sample table records 1.5 million to 1.8 million distinct CDR3 sequences; approximately 43% of these occur just once. The ten largest make up approximately 4% of the sample. Sequenced: blood. The receptors here all came from a woman aged 18-30 years in good health.

This clonotype was counted only a few times. The chain links TRBV4-3 to TRBJ2-1, with no clear D. Trimming removed 0 bases at V and 0 bases at J, with 12 bases between. Germline CDR1 reads LGHNA; CDR2 reads YSLEER. CDR3 length equals 17 residues. The CDR3 DNA sequence: TGCGCCAGCAGCCAAGATCCCCTAGACCGCTCCTACAATGAGCAGTTCTTC. Encoded protein: CASSQDPLDRSYNEQFF.

V gene TRBV9 combines with J gene TRBJ2-1; TRBD2 might be the D (6 bases). Germline loops: CDR1 SGDLS, CDR2 YYNGEE. The CDR3 spans 15 residues. The ends were cut back, 4 bases at V and 2 bases at J, with 13 bases in the middle. CDR3 DNA: TGTGCCAGCAGCCAACCTAGCGTAACCTACAATGAGCAGTTCTTC. Protein: CASSQPSVTYNEQFF.

The chain recombines TRBV11-2 with TRBJ1-2, with D unclear. The CDR3 consists of 14 residues. V was shortened by 3 bases and J by 4 bases, with 12 bases between the two germline ends. Germline CDR1 reads SGHAT; CDR2 reads FQNNGV. The CDR3 loop is CASSFTQDAYGYTF. The CDR3 bases are TGTGCCAGCAGCTTCACTCAGGACGCCTATGGCTACACCTTC.

The chain couples TRBV11-2 to TRBJ2-7; no firm D call. Judging by the DNA end, TRBJ2-5 fits better; the J call may be wrong. The CDR3 has 14 residues. Germline V lookup: CDR1 SGHAT, CDR2 FQNNGV. The CDR3, as DNA: TGTGCCAGCAGCCCTAAAGTGGTCCGGGAGACCCAGTACTTC. Encoded protein: CASSPKVVRETQYF.

This clonotype was recorded only once. The chain carries TRBV20-1 and TRBJ2-7; 8 bases are a match to TRBD1. The junction had 6 bases not matched to a gene; V was cut back by 3 bases and J by 2 bases. CDR3 length equals 14 residues. Germline loops: CDR1 DFQATT, CDR2 SNEGSKA (reference sequence). Here the CDR3 DNA reads TGCAGTGCTAGTAAACAGGGGGGAACCTACGAGCAGTACTTC. Its translation is CSASKQGGTYEQYF.

Comments on this clonotype: This may be a read error, as it is one base from a much larger clone. CDR3 DNA: TGCAGTGTTCCGCCGGGACTAGCGACCTGCGAGCAGTACTTC. Its protein product is CSVPPGLATCEQYF. This chain links TRBV20-1 with TRBJ2-4; 10 bases fit TRBD2. Near its end, the DNA agrees better with TRBJ2-7, so the J call may be wrong. Looked up from germline, CDR1 is DFQATT and CDR2 is SNEGSKA (reference sequence). This CDR3 has 14 residues.

This clonotype was detected many times. The CDR3 is CASSLQGGTEAFF. CDR3 DNA sequence: TGTGCCAGCAGTCTACAGGGTGGAACTGAAGCTTTCTTT. The chain has TRBV7-9 and TRBJ1-1, with D maybe TRBD1 (6 bases). The germline V gene has CDR1 SEHNR and CDR2 FQNEAQ (reference sequence). CDR3 length: 13 amino acids. V dropped 6 bases and J dropped 5 bases, with 13 bases sitting between them.

Turning to this clonotype: A much larger clone sits a single nucleotide away, making a read error possible. The chain is built from TRBV10-3 and TRBJ2-5; D unclear. The germline V and J ends were trimmed by 4 bases and 8 bases, with 14 bases remaining between them. This CDR3 has 13 residues. Germline-derived CDR1 and CDR2 are ENHRY and SYGVKD. The DNA for the CDR3 is TGTGCCATCAGTGGGTCGCCCGCAGTCACCCAGTACTTC. This codes for CAISGSPAVTQYF.

This clonotype was picked up a small number of times. The rearrangement links TRBV11-2 to TRBJ2-1; possibly TRBD2 for D (6 bases). Germline CDR1 is SGHAT and CDR2 is FQNNGV. V was trimmed by 6 bases and J by 1 base, leaving 16 bases between them. The CDR3 is 16 residues long. CDR3 loop: CASSQQEGSSYNEQFF. CDR3 coding DNA: TGTGCCAGCAGTCAACAGGAGGGAAGTTCCTACAATGAGCAGTTCTTC.

With respect to this clonotype: The junction departs from germline at one end; a sequencing error may be responsible. This sequence joins TRBV6-9 and TRBJ2-3, with D perhaps TRBD1 (5 bases). Germline assignment: CDR1 MNHGY and CDR2 SVAAGI. The CDR3 has 14 amino acids. The CDR3 DNA is TGTGCCGGCAGTTACCAGGGCGGCACAGATACGCAGTATTTT. This gives the protein CAGSYQGGTDTQYF.

Only a few counts were recorded for this clonotype. An end of the junction differs from the germline gene, which may be a read error. The chain combines TRBV6-5 with TRBJ1-2; D is ambiguous. Germline-derived CDR1 and CDR2 are MNHEY and SVGAGI. This CDR3 region has 15 residues. The DNA of the CDR3 is TGTGCCAGCAGTAACTCTTGGACGGATATTGATGGCTACACCTTC. It is translated as CASSNSWTDIDGYTF.

The V gene is TRBV12-3 or TRBV12-4, the J gene TRBJ1-2; TRBD1 agrees at 8 bases. Trimming at V came to 7 bases and at J to 8 bases, leaving 12 bases not matched to a gene. The CDR3 totals 14 residues. DNA of the CDR3: TGTGCCAGCACCACGGACAGGGTTCTCTCCGGCTACACCTTC. Its protein product is CASTTDRVLSGYTF.

In this sample, this clonotype turned up once. V usage is TRBV7-2 and J usage is TRBJ1-5; 7 bases map to TRBD1. The CDR3 spans 13 residues. The J segment lost 11 bases and the V segment lost 5 bases, leaving 9 bases of the junction unmatched. CDR1 and CDR2 (germline): SGHTA, FQGNSA. DNA of the CDR3: TGTGCCAGCAGCGACAGGGCTCCTGGGGCCCAGCATTTT. It translates to CASSDRAPGAQHF.

This clonotype came up a few times. The rearrangement links TRBV30 to TRBJ2-7; tentatively, D is TRBD1 (6 bases). The V gene's germline CDR1 is GTSNPN and CDR2 SVGIG (reference sequence). This CDR3 comprises 13 residues. Trimming stripped 4 bases from V and 0 bases from J, with 10 bases between. The CDR3 spells CAWTRDTSYEQYF. CDR3 DNA sequence: TGTGCCTGGACAAGGGACACCTCCTACGAGCAGTACTTC.

This clonotype was observed a handful of times. The V and J genes are TRBV12-3 or TRBV12-4 and TRBJ1-1; D might be TRBD1 (5 bases). CDR3 length equals 13 residues. V shed 7 bases and J shed 4 bases, with 13 bases lying between them. The CDR3 coding sequence is TGTGCCAGCATGGGGCAGAGTTTCACTGAAGCTTTCTTT. Its translation: CASMGQSFTEAFF.

This clonotype was counted between two and nine times. The V and J genes are TRBV7-9 and TRBJ2-7; 9 bases align to TRBD2. This CDR3 is built from 14 residues. Trimming removed 2 bases from V and 7 bases from J; junction bases left unmatched: 6. CDR1 SEHNR and CDR2 FQNEAQ come from the germline V gene (reference sequence). CDR3 sequence (DNA): TGTGCCAGCAGCTTAAGCGGGGGGATTCCGGAGCAGTACTTC. Amino acid sequence: CASSLSGGIPEQYF.

This clonotype was detected only a few times. CDR3 region: CASSYTGVDTQYF. The DNA of the CDR3 is TGTGCCAGCAGTTATACAGGGGTGGATACGCAGTATTTT. This chain uses TRBV25-1 with TRBJ2-3; 7 nucleotides line up with TRBD1. V lost 5 bases and J lost 6; bases outside the gene matches: 5. Germline CDR1 is MGHDK and CDR2 is SYGVNS. The CDR3 runs 13 residues.

V and J are TRBV2 and TRBJ2-7; the match to TRBD1 covers 7 bases. The CDR3 runs 15 residues. Germline assignment: CDR1 SNHLY and CDR2 FYNNEI. Trimming took 2 bases from V and 2 from J; bases not matched to a gene: 6. Written as DNA, the CDR3 is TGTGCCAGCAGTGAAATGGACAGGAGTACCTACGAGCAGTACTTC. This codes for CASSEMDRSTYEQYF.

The genes are TRBV2 and TRBJ2-7; 10 nucleotides align to TRBD1. The CDR3 is 16 residues long. Losses at the gene ends were 4 bases for V and 3 bases for J; bases not matched to a gene: 9. In germline, CDR1 is SNHLY, CDR2 FYNNEI. CDR3 nucleotides: TGTGCCAGCAGTGTTCCCGGGACAGGGGCTATCTACGAGCAGTACTTC. It codes for CASSVPGTGAIYEQYF.

This clonotype was seen more than once but under ten times. The rearrangement uses TRBV9 and TRBJ2-1; possible D gene TRBD2, 6 bases. The CDR3 consists of 13 residues. Trimming took 7 bases from V and 5 from J, leaving 13 bases between them. Looked up from germline, CDR1 is SGDLS and CDR2 is YYNGEE. The CDR3, as DNA: TGTGCCAGCGGCGATGCGGGAAACAATGAGCAGTTCTTC. This translates into CASGDAGNNEQFF.

V usage is TRBV5-1 and J usage is TRBJ2-1; 10 nucleotides align to TRBD2. The CDR3 is 15 residues long. The trim removed 2 bases at V and 6 bases at J, leaving 5 bases unmatched. Germline CDR1 SGHRS, CDR2 YFSETQ. The CDR3 DNA follows: TGCGCCAGCAGCTTAACTAGCGGGGTTTTCAATGAGCAGTTCTTC. It encodes CASSLTSGVFNEQFF.

The DNA of the CDR3 is TGTGCCAGCAGCGCAGTCCCCGGGTATGGGAATGAGCAGTACTTC. It encodes CASSAVPGYGNEQYF. This chain uses TRBV7-9 with TRBJ2-5; D not certain. The germline V gene encodes CDR1 SEHNR and CDR2 FQNEAQ (reference sequence). The CDR3 totals 15 residues. Trimming shortened V by 5 bases and J by 11 bases, and 24 bases separated the two germline ends.

In this sample, this clonotype turned up a few times. V gene TRBV5-6 combines with J gene TRBJ2-1, with a tentative D call TRBD2 (7 bases). CDR3 length: 15 amino acids. Germline CDR1 is SGHDT and CDR2 is YYEEEE. V was clipped by 6 bases and J by 6 bases, with 19 bases between them. The CDR3 region has the DNA TGTGCCAGCACCCTCCCGGGGGCGGGGGTCAATGAGCAGTTCTTC. Its translation: CASTLPGAGVNEQFF.

This clonotype was picked up many times. The chain carries TRBV28 and TRBJ1-2; tentative D call: TRBD1 (5 bases). Trimming took off 8 bases at V and 3 bases at J, with 10 bases between the two ends. The CDR3 is 12 amino acids. CDR1 and CDR2 from the germline V gene are MDHEN and SYDVKM. Here the CDR3 DNA reads TGTGCCAGCCTGCAGGGAGACTATGGCTACACCTTC. Its translation is CASLQGDYGYTF.

This chain connects TRBV4-3 to TRBJ2-5; no definite D call. Germline V gives CDR1 LGHNA, CDR2 YSLEER. V lost 0 bases and J 2 bases, leaving 13 bases between the germline ends. The length of the CDR3 is 16 residues. The CDR3 loop is CASSQDARVSQETQYF. The CDR3, as DNA: TGCGCCAGCAGCCAAGATGCTCGGGTATCTCAAGAGACCCAGTACTTC.

This clonotype was seen more than once but under ten times. The chain combines TRBV12-3 or TRBV12-4 with TRBJ1-1; D unclear. Trimming took 8 bases from V and 0 from J, leaving 16 bases between them. The CDR3 loop spans 15 amino acids. CDR3 nucleotide sequence: TGTGCCAGCCACCTCCTCGCCTCCATGAACACTGAAGCTTTCTTT. This encodes CASHLLASMNTEAFF.

The chain combines TRBV2 with TRBJ2-3; 7 positions match TRBD2. The CDR3 runs to 15 residues. V shed 8 bases and J 0 bases; nucleotides not matched to a gene: 8. The germline V gene has CDR1 SNHLY and CDR2 FYNNEI. CDR3 residues: CASSTGGASTDTQYF. The CDR3 DNA is TGTGCCAGCTCCACGGGAGGTGCTAGCACAGATACGCAGTATTTT. The variable domain in full, completed from reference TRBV2 and TRBJ2-3, reads EPEVTQTPSHQVTQMGQEVILRCVPISNHLYFYWYRQILGQKVEFLVSFYNNEISEKSEIFDDQFSVERPDGSNFTLKIRSTKLEDSAMYFCASSTGGASTDTQYFGPGTRLTVL.